This T cell receptor (beta chain) was documented in a study of radiotherapy plus CTLA-4 blockade in lung cancer. Study-level findings and limits: The study found tumor-derived TCR clones expanded in blood after radiotherapy plus ipilimumab. With interferon-beta, early dynamics of blood T cell clones were reported to best predict response.

Profiled with immunoSEQ multiplex PCR; TCRdb holds only in-frame clones, not every one. The sample lists some 80,000 clones; over 70% were seen once. This CDR3 has 18 residues. V lost 0 bases and J lost 0; bases outside the gene matches: 4. Per the germline V gene, CDR1 is SGHRS and CDR2 is YFSETQ. Worth noting for this clone: What it recognizes is unknown.

J is TRBJ2-6 and V is TRBV5-1; 9 nucleotides agree with TRBD1. The sequence was obtained from a human donor with non-small cell lung cancer whose response to radiotherapy plus ipilimumab could not be evaluated. Some clones in this sample may be carry-over from other donors' samples. The specimen was peripheral blood, collected from a patient treated with radiotherapy plus ipilimumab. For the CDR3, the DNA is TGCGCCAGCAGCTTGGGTGGGACAGGGTCCTCTGGGGCCAACGTCCTGACTTTC. It is translated as CASSLGGTGSSGANVLTF.